These 18 T cell receptor beta chains were sequenced from one sample in a study of OX40 agonist ivuxolimab in advanced cancers. This table comes from immunoSEQ multiplex PCR, and its TCRdb copy is limited to in-frame clones, with some not included. The table has roughly 66,000 clones, 80% to 85% seen once. The sequencing here drew on CD4+ or CD8+ T cells sorted from blood, taken in a trial of the OX40 agonist ivuxolimab. The origin of the receptors is an adult with an advanced solid tumor such as melanoma, head and neck, liver or kidney cancer.

The gene calls are TRBV15 and TRBJ2-5; no reliable D call. V was clipped by 0 bases and J by 2 bases, with 10 bases between them. This CDR3 has 15 amino acids. Germline V gives CDR1 LNHNV, CDR2 YYDKDF (reference sequence). CDR3 amino acids: CATSREGVLQETQYF. The CDR3, as DNA: TGTGCCACCAGCAGAGAAGGAGTCCTACAAGAGACCCAGTACTTC.

The chain links TRBV28 to TRBJ2-3; D gene uncertain. The CDR3 extends over 15 amino acids. The germline V and J ends were trimmed by 2 bases and 7 bases, with 16 bases remaining between them. Looked up from germline, CDR1 is MDHEN and CDR2 is SYDVKM. DNA for the CDR3: TGTGCCAGCAGTTTAACGTGGCAGGAAGGGAATACGCAGTATTTT. This encodes CASSLTWQEGNTQYF.

This chain uses TRBV25-1 with TRBJ1-5; weak D call: TRBD1 (5 bases). Trimming removed 2 bases from V and 6 bases from J, with 11 bases in between. Germline V gene sequence: CDR1 MGHDK, CDR2 SYGVNS. The CDR3 has 14 residues. CDR3 sequence: CASSELGEGQPQHF. Here the CDR3 DNA reads TGTGCCAGCAGTGAACTAGGGGAGGGTCAGCCCCAGCATTTT.

V is TRBV30 and J is TRBJ1-1, with no clear D. The V and J ends lost 5 bases and 4 bases respectively, with 11 bases between them. Germline-derived CDR1 and CDR2 are GTSNPN and SVGIG (reference sequence). The CDR3 runs 12 residues. The CDR3 nucleotides read TGTGCCTGGGGCAGGATGAGCACTGAAGCTTTCTTT. Amino acid sequence: CAWGRMSTEAFF.

The chain links TRBV27 to TRBJ2-3; TRBD2 matches at 10 bases. V shed 6 bases, J shed 5 bases, and the junction held 11 bases outside the gene matches. CDR1 MNHEY and CDR2 SMNVEV come from the germline V gene (reference sequence). The CDR3 is 16 amino acids. Here the CDR3 reads CASSGLAEGRGDTQYF. Written as DNA, the CDR3 is TGTGCCAGCAGCGGACTAGCGGAGGGGAGGGGAGATACGCAGTATTTT.

The chain is built from TRBV6-4 and TRBJ2-1; perhaps TRBD1 as D (6 bases). Germline-derived CDR1 and CDR2 are MRHNA and SNTAGT. The CDR3 covers 13 residues. Trimming stripped 3 bases from V and 13 bases from J, with 16 bases between. CDR3 amino acids: CASSEGAVGGQFF. The CDR3 nucleotides are TGTGCCAGCAGTGAAGGAGCAGTAGGGGGTCAGTTCTTC.

The rearrangement joins TRBV5-4 to TRBJ1-1; no clear D. V lost 1 base and J lost 4, with 11 bases in between. The CDR3 loop spans 14 amino acids. Germline V gives CDR1 SGHNT, CDR2 YYREEE (reference sequence). CDR3 in amino acids: CASSLPQALTEAFF. Written as DNA, the CDR3 is TGTGCCAGCAGCTTGCCGCAGGCTCTCACTGAAGCTTTCTTT.

The CDR3 DNA sequence: TGTGCCAGCAGCTTATTCCCCAGCGGGAGTACGTACAATGAGCAGTTCTTC. This translates into CASSLFPSGSTYNEQFF. This chain uses TRBV7-7 with TRBJ2-1; 8 bases are shared with TRBD2. The trim removed 2 bases at V and 4 bases at J, leaving 10 bases unmatched. This CDR3 is built from 17 residues. The germline V gene encodes CDR1 SSHAT and CDR2 FNYEAQ (reference sequence).

The chain carries TRBV11-2 and TRBJ2-5, with 7 nucleotides matching TRBD1. The CDR3 runs to 14 residues. The V segment lost 0 bases and the J segment 7 bases; nucleotides outside the gene matches: 5. The germline CDR1 and CDR2 sequences are SGHAT and FQNNGV. This chain's CDR3 is CASSLDRQGRTQYF. As DNA, the CDR3 is TGTGCCAGCAGCTTAGATCGACAGGGTCGGACCCAGTACTTC. The full variable domain, rest sourced from reference TRBV11-2 and TRBJ2-5, is EAGVAQSPRYKIIEKRQSVAFWCNPISGHATLYWYQQILGQGPKLLIQFQNNGVVDDSQLPKDRFSAERLKGVDSTLKIQPAKLEDSAVYLCASSLDRQGRTQYFGPGTRLLVL.

The chain combines TRBV5-3 with TRBJ1-5; perhaps TRBD1 as D (5 bases). TRBV5-3 is an ORF, and what it does is uncertain. The CDR3 extends over 14 amino acids. Trimming removed 10 bases at V and 6 bases at J, with 20 bases between. The CDR3 DNA reads as TGTGCCCCTCCGGGGAGGGGTCCAGGTCAGCCCCAGCATTTT. Encoded protein: CAPPGRGPGQPQHF.

The chain joins TRBV6-1 to TRBJ2-3, with a possible D match to TRBD1 (5 bases). Germline V gene lookup returns CDR1 MNHNS and CDR2 SASEGT. CDR3 size: 15 residues. V lost 4 bases, J lost 6 bases, and 17 bases lay in between. CDR3 bases: TGTGCCAGCAGTGCGCCGGGCCTGGACATGGATACGCAGTATTTT. Protein sequence: CASSAPGLDMDTQYF.

V is TRBV11-3 and J is TRBJ2-7, with 10 bases matching TRBD2. Germline values: CDR1 SGHNT, CDR2 YENEEA. The CDR3 is 20 amino acids. Trimming cost V 0 bases and J 6 bases; bases outside gene matches: 20. CDR3 DNA: TGTGCCAGCAGCTTAGATCGAGGGCCTTTTGTCTCAGCGGGAGGGAGCGAGCAGTACTTC. Amino acid sequence: CASSLDRGPFVSAGGSEQYF. The full variable domain, its missing parts supplied by reference TRBV11-3 and TRBJ2-7, is EAGVVQSPRYKIIEKKQPVAFWCNPISGHNTLYWYLQNLGQGPELLIRYENEEAVDDSQLPKDRFSAERLKGVDSTLKIQPAELGDSAVYLCASSLDRGPFVSAGGSEQYFGPGTRLTVT.

This chain links TRBV7-2 with TRBJ2-5; 9 bases fit TRBD2. Germline V lookup: CDR1 SGHTA, CDR2 FQGNSA. CDR3 length: 14 amino acids. V gave up 4 bases and J gave up 2 bases; unmatched junction bases: 2. The CDR3 protein is CASSWGLAQETQYF. The CDR3 nucleotides read TGTGCCAGCAGCTGGGGACTAGCTCAAGAGACCCAGTACTTC.

The V and J genes are TRBV18 and TRBJ2-7; D tentatively reads TRBD1 or TRBD2 (6 bases each). The CDR3 sequence is 19 residues long. Germline loops: CDR1 KGHSH, CDR2 LQKENI. V was cut by 2 bases and J by 0 bases, with 23 bases left in between. CDR3 protein: CASSPYRQAGGTSSYEQYF. DNA for the CDR3: TGTGCCAGCTCACCATACCGACAGGCGGGCGGGACAAGCTCCTACGAGCAGTACTTC.

This chain connects TRBV28 to TRBJ2-7, with 9 bases identical to TRBD2. The CDR3 is made up of 15 amino acids. The V and J ends lost 8 bases and 3 bases, in that order; junction bases with no gene match: 11. The germline CDR1 and CDR2 sequences are MDHEN and SYDVKM. The CDR3 DNA follows: TGTGCCAGCGCTTTACTGACTAGCGGACACTACGAGCAGTACTTC. Encoded protein: CASALLTSGHYEQYF.

The V gene is TRBV2, the J gene TRBJ1-2; D call uncertain. This CDR3 has 16 residues. Trimming cost V 4 bases and J 0 bases, with 15 bases left between them. Germline V gene data show CDR1 as SNHLY and CDR2 as FYNNEI. The CDR3 region has the DNA TGTGCCAGCAGTGGGCACCTTCGTGGAGCTAACTATGGCTACACCTTC. It is translated as CASSGHLRGANYGYTF.

The J gene is TRBJ2-7, the V gene TRBV19; 7 bases are a match to TRBD2. Germline V gene sequence: CDR1 LNHDA, CDR2 SQIVND (reference sequence). Germline trimming cut 4 bases from V and 6 bases from J; bases unmatched to any gene: 9. CDR3 length: 14 amino acids. CDR3 sequence (DNA): TGTGCCAGTAGTACTACGGGGGGAACCTTCGAGCAGTACTTC. Translated: CASSTTGGTFEQYF.

The CDR3 is CASSPPAGAYEQYF. The CDR3 bases are TGTGCCAGCTCACCACCGGCAGGTGCCTACGAGCAGTACTTC. The chain links TRBV18 to TRBJ2-7; D call uncertain. The CDR3 totals 14 residues. Germline values: CDR1 KGHSH, CDR2 LQKENI. Trimming removed 0 bases from V and 2 bases from J, with 8 bases in between.